This is a list of T cell receptor beta chains from one sample in a study of blood T cells in healthy people across ages. TCRdb recomputed calls from the 5' RACE reads with MiXCR, one row per CDR3 protein. The sample includes about 930,000 distinct CDR3 sequences, 25% to 30% seen only once; the top ten take roughly 10%. The data were also submitted as part of a second study, on T cells of mothers and their children.

Sequenced material: blood. All receptors derive from a woman aged 40 to 49 in good health. CDR3s include the opening cysteine and the closing phenylalanine or tryptophan. The D gene is left open where the match is weak. The listing skips clone size in some rows; elsewhere it reads once, few, many or a size class.

CDR3nt,CDR3aa,d_gene,j_gene,v_gene,abundance
TGTGCCAGCAGAACCCGGGGGTGGCGAAACACCGGGGAGCTGTTTTTT,CASRTRGWRNTGELFF,NA,TRBJ2-2,TRBV12-3/TRBV12-4,few
TGCGCCAGCAGCTTGGCAAACGAGGCTTACACTGAAGCTTTCTTT,CASSLANEAYTEAFF,NA,TRBJ1-1,TRBV5-1,many
TGTGCCATCAGTGACAAGAACAGCTCCTACGAGCAGTACTTC,CAISDKNSSYEQYF,NA,TRBJ2-7,TRBV10-3,many
TGTGCCAGCAGTTTATCCGGAAGGACAGGGGATCAGCCCCAGCATTTT,CASSLSGRTGDQPQHF,TRBD1,TRBJ1-5,TRBV28,NA
TGTGCCAGCAGTGAACAGGATTCAAACTATGAGCAGTTCTTC,CASSEQDSNYEQFF,NA,TRBJ2-1,TRBV6-1,NA
TGTGCCAGCAGTCCCCGGACAGGTTATGATCAGCCCCAGCATTTT,CASSPRTGYDQPQHF,TRBD1,TRBJ1-5,TRBV2,few
TGTGCCAGCAGCGGACAGGGATACCCATACAATGAGCAGTTCTTC,CASSGQGYPYNEQFF,TRBD1,TRBJ2-1,TRBV7-9,many
TGTGCCAGCGCACCGGGGGGCTACACTGAAGCTTTCTTT,CASAPGGYTEAFF,NA,TRBJ1-1,TRBV7-8,NA
TGTGCCAGCAGTTCCTTAGGGGGGGAAAGGTCTGAAGCTTTCTTT,CASSSLGGERSEAFF,NA,TRBJ1-1,TRBV12-3/TRBV12-4,few
TGCGCCAGCAGCTTGGGACAGGGGAGCACTGAAGCTTTCTTT,CASSLGQGSTEAFF,TRBD1,TRBJ1-1,TRBV5-1,many
TGCAGCGTTGGTGGTCCCGGAAGACAGTTCTATGGCTACACCTTC,CSVGGPGRQFYGYTF,NA,TRBJ1-2,TRBV29-1,few
TGTGCCAGCAGCGTATCCCCGGGACAGGGGCCTGAAAAACTGTTTTTT,CASSVSPGQGPEKLFF,TRBD1,TRBJ1-4,TRBV9,NA
TGTGCCAGCAGTGGTTTCGTAATTTCGGGGGGGCGAGAGACCCAGTACTTC,CASSGFVISGGRETQYF,TRBD2,TRBJ2-5,TRBV2,NA
TGCAGTGCTAGACCCGGGCCCCGGCCCGAAGCTTTCTTT,CSARPGPRPEAFF,NA,TRBJ1-1,TRBV20-1,few
TGTGCCAGCAGCGAATCACTAGCGGGAGGGAGTGAGCAGTACTTC,CASSESLAGGSEQYF,TRBD2,TRBJ2-4,TRBV9,NA
TGTGCCAGCAGCCAGGGACAGGGGAATTCACCCCTCCACTTT,CASSQGQGNSPLHF,TRBD1,TRBJ1-6,TRBV27,NA
TGTGCCAGCAGCCAAGTTTCGATGGCGGGAGGCTCCGGCTCCTACAATGAGCAGTTCTTC,CASSQVSMAGGSGSYNEQFF,TRBD2,TRBJ2-1,TRBV4-2,NA
TGTGCCAGCAACCCTCTAGACAGGGGGCTTGACAATGAGCAGTTCTTC,CASNPLDRGLDNEQFF,TRBD1,TRBJ2-1,TRBV2,NA
TGTGCCAGCAGTGGGGTTCAACCACCCCATACGCAGTATTTT,CASSGVQPPHTQYF,NA,TRBJ2-3,TRBV12-3/TRBV12-4,NA
TGTGCCAGCAGCTTGGACCGACGGCAGGGTAAGGCGTACGAGCAGTACTTC,CASSLDRRQGKAYEQYF,NA,TRBJ2-7,TRBV5-6,few
TGTGCCAGCAGAGGGACAGGGCGGGAGACCCAGTTCTTC,CASRGTGRETQFF,TRBD1,TRBJ2-1,TRBV12-3/TRBV12-4,few
TGTGCCAGCAGCTTAGCGCGGAACGGGGGCTACACCTTC,CASSLARNGGYTF,NA,TRBJ1-2,TRBV7-2,few
TGTGCCAGCAGTAAGGAGGCAGGGAATAACGCAGATACGCAGTATTTT,CASSKEAGNNADTQYF,NA,TRBJ2-3,TRBV2,few
TGTGCCAGCAGGGGGGAGGCCCAGTACTTC,CASRGEAQYF,NA,TRBJ2-5,TRBV12-3/TRBV12-4,NA
TGTGCCAGCAGCTTAGGAGACGGGAGGAGCACAGATACGCAGTATTTT,CASSLGDGRSTDTQYF,TRBD2,TRBJ2-3,TRBV7-2,few
TGTGCCAGCAGTGAGAGGTTAATCTCTGGGGCCAACGTCCTGACTTTC,CASSERLISGANVLTF,NA,TRBJ2-6,TRBV28,few
TGCAGTGCTCTCATCGACCACGTCAACTATGGCTACACCTTC,CSALIDHVNYGYTF,NA,TRBJ1-2,TRBV20-1,few
TGTGCCAGCAGGACACAGGGGGTGGAAGAGCAGTACTTC,CASRTQGVEEQYF,TRBD1,TRBJ2-7,TRBV27,NA
TGCAGTGCTAGAGATAGGCGGGGGGGCCCCCTCGCCGAGCAGTACTTC,CSARDRRGGPLAEQYF,TRBD2,TRBJ2-7,TRBV20-1,NA
TGTGCCAGCAGCTTAATGTATGCAAACTACGAGCAGTACTTC,CASSLMYANYEQYF,NA,TRBJ2-7,TRBV7-2,many
TGTGCCAGCAGCCCTAGGGCGACAACTAATGAAAAACTGTTTTTT,CASSPRATTNEKLFF,NA,TRBJ1-4,TRBV7-9,NA
TGTGCCAGCAGTTGGGGCTTGGGGGAGACCCAGTACTTC,CASSWGLGETQYF,NA,TRBJ2-5,TRBV11-2,few
TGTGCCAGCAGCTTGGACAGCCGGGATGAAAAACTGTTTTTT,CASSLDSRDEKLFF,NA,TRBJ1-4,TRBV7-2,many
TGCAGTGCGGCAGGGGTTGGGACTGAAGCTTTCTTT,CSAAGVGTEAFF,NA,TRBJ1-1,TRBV20-1,NA
TGCAGCGTTGAAGACCGGGTCGATTCGAGCCAGGGTGAGCAGTTCTTC,CSVEDRVDSSQGEQFF,NA,TRBJ2-1,TRBV29-1,few
TGTGCCTGGAGGCGCGCGGGGCTGAAACCAACCGGTGAGCAGTACTTC,CAWRRAGLKPTGEQYF,NA,TRBJ2-4,TRBV30,once
TGCACCAGCAGCCGGTCATTAGGAAGTCAAGAGACCCAGTACTTC,CTSSRSLGSQETQYF,NA,TRBJ2-5,TRBV4-1,NA
TGTGCCAGCAGTTTAGTTCGTTACGAGCAGTACTTC,CASSLVRYEQYF,NA,TRBJ2-7,TRBV12-3/TRBV12-4,many
TGTGCCAGCAGCCAACGATGGGAGTACAATGAGCAGTTCTTC,CASSQRWEYNEQFF,NA,TRBJ2-1,TRBV4-2,once
TGCGCCAGCAGCCAGGACCCAGGGGAGGGGGTCCGGCCCCAGCATTTT,CASSQDPGEGVRPQHF,NA,TRBJ1-5,TRBV4-1,NA
TGTGCCTGGAGTCCCACTAGCGGGGTAGCAGATACGCAGTATTTT,CAWSPTSGVADTQYF,TRBD2,TRBJ2-3,TRBV30,few
TGTGCCAGCACCGGGGCGCTTCTTAATGAAAAACTGTTTTTT,CASTGALLNEKLFF,NA,TRBJ1-4,TRBV6-1,NA
TGCGCCAGCAGCCAATGGCAGTACACCGGGGAGCTGTTTTTT,CASSQWQYTGELFF,NA,TRBJ2-2,TRBV4-1,NA
TGTGCCAGCAGGCCGACTAGCGGGGTGGGAGAGACCCAGTACTTC,CASRPTSGVGETQYF,TRBD2,TRBJ2-5,TRBV12-3/TRBV12-4,NA
TGTGCCACCAGTGATTTTAGAGGAGCTGAAGCTTTCTTT,CATSDFRGAEAFF,NA,TRBJ1-1,TRBV24-1,NA
TGTGCTAGTGGTTTGTGGGACAGGGACGAGCAGTACTTC,CASGLWDRDEQYF,TRBD1,TRBJ2-7,TRBV12-5,NA
TGTGCCAGCAGTGACGCCAAGCAAAATGAGCAGTTCTTC,CASSDAKQNEQFF,NA,TRBJ2-1,TRBV6-4,many
TGTGCCAGCAGTAATGAGGGGGCCTACGAGCAGTACTTC,CASSNEGAYEQYF,NA,TRBJ2-7,TRBV6-1,many
TGTGCCAGCAGACGGGACGAGGGAATCCTTTGGGAAGGCTACACCTTC,CASRRDEGILWEGYTF,NA,TRBJ1-2,TRBV2,NA
TGTGCCAGCAGCCCCGAGGGTGGGACTCCCACAGATACGCAGTATTTT,CASSPEGGTPTDTQYF,NA,TRBJ2-3,TRBV7-8,many
TGTGCCAGCAGCTTAGGAGCAGGAAAGCAATACACCTACGAGCAGTACTTC,CASSLGAGKQYTYEQYF,NA,TRBJ2-7,TRBV11-1,NA
TGTGCCAGGAAAAGAAACCGGGACAGGGCCAATGAGCAGTACTTC,CARKRNRDRANEQYF,TRBD1,TRBJ2-4,TRBV25-1,NA
TGTGCCAGCAAAAAAGACATCTTACTCTACAATGAGCAGTTCTTC,CASKKDILLYNEQFF,NA,TRBJ2-1,TRBV28,few
TGTGCCAGCAGCTTAAGGGACAGGGAAAGAGAAGCTTTCTTT,CASSLRDREREAFF,TRBD1,TRBJ1-1,TRBV13,NA
TGTGCCAGCCGGCAAGCTAACTATGGCTACACCTTC,CASRQANYGYTF,NA,TRBJ1-2,TRBV27,many